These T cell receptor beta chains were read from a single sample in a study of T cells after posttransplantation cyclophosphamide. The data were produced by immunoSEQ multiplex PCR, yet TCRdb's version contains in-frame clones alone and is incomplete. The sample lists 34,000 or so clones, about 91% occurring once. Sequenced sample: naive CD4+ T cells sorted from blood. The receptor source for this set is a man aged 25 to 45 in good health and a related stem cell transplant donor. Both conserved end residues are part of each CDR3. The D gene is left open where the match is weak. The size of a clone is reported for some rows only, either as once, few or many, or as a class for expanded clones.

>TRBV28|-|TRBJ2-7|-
TGTGCCAGCAGTCTACCCGGGCAGGGCTCCTACGAGCAGTACTTC
CASSLPGQGSYEQYF
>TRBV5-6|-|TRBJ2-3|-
TGTGCCAGCAGCTTGGATCAGCGGAACACAGATACGCAGTATTTT
CASSLDQRNTDTQYF
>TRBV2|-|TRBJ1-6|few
TGTGCCAGCAGTGAAGGCAGGCGGGATTCACCCCTCCACTTT
CASSEGRRDSPLHF
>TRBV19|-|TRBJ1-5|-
TGTGCCAGTAGTATCAGGGGTAGCAATCAGCCCCAGCATTTT
CASSIRGSNQPQHF
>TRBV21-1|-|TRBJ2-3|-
TGTGCCAGCAGCAAAGAGTTGACTAGTTGGAACACAGATACGCAGTATTTT
CASSKELTSWNTDTQYF
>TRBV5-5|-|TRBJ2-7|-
TGTGCCAGCAGCTTGGACGGGTCCCCCTACGAGCAGTACTTC
CASSLDGSPYEQYF
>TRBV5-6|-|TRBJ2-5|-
TGTGCCAGCAGCCCTTTAAGGGGCCAAGAGACCCAGTACTTC
CASSPLRGQETQYF
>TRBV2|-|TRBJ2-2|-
TGTGCCAGCAGTGAAGGCACGAGGGCGGGGCACACCGGGGAGCTGTTTTTT
CASSEGTRAGHTGELFF
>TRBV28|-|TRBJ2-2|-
TGTGCCAGCAGTTTATTCGTGACAGGTCGAGACGCCGGGGAGCTGTTTTTT
CASSLFVTGRDAGELFF
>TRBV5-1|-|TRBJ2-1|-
TGCGCCAGCAGCGCTAAAATGGCCTACAATGAGCAGTTCTTC
CASSAKMAYNEQFF
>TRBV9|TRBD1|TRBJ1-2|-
TGTGCCAGCAGCAGCCTGGGGGGACAGGGGCTCTCGGGTGGCTACACCTTC
CASSSLGGQGLSGGYTF
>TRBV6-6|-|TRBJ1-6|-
TGTGCCAGCAACCGAGCGGTAAGCTCCTATAATTCACCCCTCCACTTT
CASNRAVSSYNSPLHF